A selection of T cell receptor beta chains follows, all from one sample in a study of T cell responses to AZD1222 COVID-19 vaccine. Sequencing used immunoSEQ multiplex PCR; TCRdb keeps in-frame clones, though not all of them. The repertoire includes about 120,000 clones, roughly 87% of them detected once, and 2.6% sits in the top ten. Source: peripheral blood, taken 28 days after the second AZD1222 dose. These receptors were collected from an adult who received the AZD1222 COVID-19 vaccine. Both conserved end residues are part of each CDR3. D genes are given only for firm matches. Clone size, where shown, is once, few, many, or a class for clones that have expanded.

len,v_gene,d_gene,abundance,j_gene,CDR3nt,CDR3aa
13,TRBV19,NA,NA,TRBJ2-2,TGTGCCAGTGTTACAGCTGGGACCGGGGAGCTGTTTTTT,CASVTAGTGELFF
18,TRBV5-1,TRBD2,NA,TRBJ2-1,TGCGCCAGCAGCTTCATCAGCGGGGGCCCTACCGGGGGCAATGAGCAGTTCTTC,CASSFISGGPTGGNEQFF
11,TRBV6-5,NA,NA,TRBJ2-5,TGTGCCAGCAGTTCTAGGGAGACCCAGTACTTC,CASSSRETQYF
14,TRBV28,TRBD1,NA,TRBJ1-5,TGTGCCAGCAGACGAGGGACAGGGGGTCAGCCCCAGCATTTT,CASRRGTGGQPQHF
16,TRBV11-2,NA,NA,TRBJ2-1,TGTGCCAGCAGCCCCAAGGACGGTAGCTCCTACAATGAGCAGTTCTTC,CASSPKDGSSYNEQFF
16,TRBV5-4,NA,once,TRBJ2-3,TGTGCCAGCAGCGACAGAGGGGGTGGGAGCACAGATACGCAGTATTTT,CASSDRGGGSTDTQYF
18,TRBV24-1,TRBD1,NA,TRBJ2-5,TGTGCCACCAGTGATTTGCGCCAGGAGGACAGGGGCCCGGAGACCCAGTACTTC,CATSDLRQEDRGPETQYF
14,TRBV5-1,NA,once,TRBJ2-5,TGCGCCAGCGGTCGGGACTTCCTAGGGGAGACCCAGTACTTC,CASGRDFLGETQYF
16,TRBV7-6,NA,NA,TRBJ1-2,TGTGCCAGCAGCCCTAGCGGGGGGTGGGCCCCTCACGGCTACACCTTC,CASSPSGGWAPHGYTF
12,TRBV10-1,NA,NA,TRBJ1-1,TGCGCCAGCAGTGTACAGGGTGTGAAAGCTTTCTTT,CASSVQGVKAFF
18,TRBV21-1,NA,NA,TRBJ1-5,TGTGCCAGCCGCAAATCGGGGATCAGGACAGGAAGCAATCAGCCCCAGCATTTT,CASRKSGIRTGSNQPQHF
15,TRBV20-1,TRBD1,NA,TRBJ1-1,TGCAGTGCTAGTCCCCCCGGGACAGCCGGCACTGAAGCTTTCTTT,CSASPPGTAGTEAFF
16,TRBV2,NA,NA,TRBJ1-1,TGTGCCAGCAGTGAAGTTTACGGGACGTTGAACACTGAAGCTTTCTTT,CASSEVYGTLNTEAFF